A selection of T cell receptor beta chains follows, all from one sample in a study of blood T cells in healthy people across ages. TCRdb independently ran MiXCR on the 5' RACE reads; one entry per CDR3 protein. The sample carries approximately 900,000 distinct CDR3 sequences, about 29% recorded once. This sample also appeared in a second study, on T cells of mothers and their children.

The sample consisted of blood. The receptors here all came from a woman between 35 and 50 years old in good health. CDR3s include the opening cysteine and the closing phenylalanine or tryptophan. Each record gives: clone size, V gene, D gene, J gene, CDR3 DNA, CDR3 protein. The D gene is left open where the match is weak. Clone size is given for some rows only: seen once, a few or many times, or a class if the clone is expanded.

>-|TRBV7-9|-|TRBJ1-1
TGTGCCAGCAGCTCCGGTACAGGGAGGACTGAAGCTTTCTTT
CASSSGTGRTEAFF
>-|TRBV7-9|-|TRBJ1-2
TGTGCCAGCAGCACCAGGACGGAGTTCGACGGCTACACCTTC
CASSTRTEFDGYTF
>-|TRBV20-1|-|TRBJ2-7
TGCAGTGCTAGGGATATTGAGACTATCAACGAGCAGTACTTC
CSARDIETINEQYF
>-|TRBV3-1|TRBD2|TRBJ2-7
TGTGCCAGCAGCCGAGCAACTGGACTAGCCAATTACGAGCAGTACTTC
CASSRATGLANYEQYF
>-|TRBV6-2/TRBV6-3|-|TRBJ2-1
TGTGCCAGCAGTTATCTGGGGGCGAGCTCCTACAATGAGCGGTTCTTC
CASSYLGASSYNERFF
>many|TRBV6-4|TRBD2|TRBJ2-1
TGTGCCAGCAGTGACGGGACTAGCGGGGGGTATGAGCAGTTCTTC
CASSDGTSGGYEQFF
>many|TRBV7-8|-|TRBJ2-7
TGTGCCAGCAGCTTAGAGGGGGTTGGGATTCGATCCTACGAGCAGTACTTC
CASSLEGVGIRSYEQYF
>few|TRBV7-9|TRBD1|TRBJ1-1
TGTGCCAGCAGGACCACAGGGGGCACTGAAGCTTTCTTT
CASRTTGGTEAFF
>many|TRBV27|-|TRBJ1-1
TGTGCCAGCAGTACCTATGACCGCTGGAACACTGAAGCTTTCTTT
CASSTYDRWNTEAFF
>-|TRBV2|-|TRBJ2-1
TGTGCCAGCAGTCGACTTCAAGGGCAGTTCTTC
CASSRLQGQFF
>many|TRBV7-2|TRBD1|TRBJ1-2
TGTGCCAGCAGCTTCTACCAACAGGGGGACTATGGCTACACCTTC
CASSFYQQGDYGYTF
>few|TRBV7-9|TRBD1|TRBJ1-4
TGTGCCAGCAGCATCGACAGGGGGCATAATGAAAAACTGTTTTTT
CASSIDRGHNEKLFF
>-|TRBV28|-|TRBJ2-5
TGTGCCAGCAGTTCCAGTAAGGAGACCCAGTACTTC
CASSSSKETQYF
>-|TRBV10-2|TRBD1|TRBJ2-3
TGCGTCAGCAGAGAGACAGGGGCTAGCACAGATACGCAGTATTTT
CVSRETGASTDTQYF
>few|TRBV6-1|-|TRBJ2-7
TGTGCCAGCAGTGAGTCAGTCGACAGCTCCTACGAGCAGTACTTC
CASSESVDSSYEQYF
>few|TRBV19|TRBD2|TRBJ2-1
TGTGCCAGTAGTATAGGAGGACTAGCGGGACCTGAGCAGTTCTTC
CASSIGGLAGPEQFF
>-|TRBV2|TRBD1|TRBJ1-5
TGTGCCAGCAGGGGACAGGGGATTGGGCCCCAGCATTTT
CASRGQGIGPQHF
>once|TRBV3-1|TRBD1|TRBJ1-1
TGTGCCAGCAGTATTACAGGGGGGGCCACTGAAGCTTTCTTT
CASSITGGATEAFF
>-|TRBV28|TRBD1|TRBJ1-1
TGTGCCAGCAGTCCCGGACAGGGGTTGGTAGCTTTCTTT
CASSPGQGLVAFF